Presented here are 2 T cell receptor beta chains from one specimen sequenced in a study of T cells in Graves' hyperthyroidism and ophthalmopathy. There were TCR beta CDR3 regions amplified from RNA transcripts. The HTBI primer set served for first-round RT-PCR of the TCR CDR3. TCRdb itself ran the multiplex PCR reads through MiXCR, one entry per CDR3 protein. Of 480,000 or so distinct CDR3 sequences in the sample, 40% to 50% were seen once. The sample comprised peripheral blood or thyroid tissue (not recorded which). Every receptor here comes from an adult woman with Graves' disease, either hyperthyroidism or ophthalmopathy (not recorded which).

This chain joins TRBV5-1 and TRBJ2-7; D perhaps matches TRBD2 (5 bases). Trimming cost V 4 bases and J 5 bases, with 10 bases left between them. This CDR3 is 12 amino acids long. Germline values: CDR1 SGHRS, CDR2 YFSETQ. CDR3 sequence reads: CASSPDGDEQYF. CDR3 DNA: TGCGCCAGCAGCCCGGACGGGGACGAGCAGTACTTC.

J is TRBJ1-1 and V is TRBV24-1, with D possibly matching TRBD1 (5 bases). Per germline, CDR1 KGHDR and CDR2 SFDVKD. The CDR3 loop spans 15 amino acids. V lost 3 bases, J lost 4 bases, and 14 bases lay in between. DNA of the CDR3: TGTGCCACCAGTGATCCCCCTGGGGGGTCCACTGAAGCTTTCTTT. Amino acids: CATSDPPGGSTEAFF.